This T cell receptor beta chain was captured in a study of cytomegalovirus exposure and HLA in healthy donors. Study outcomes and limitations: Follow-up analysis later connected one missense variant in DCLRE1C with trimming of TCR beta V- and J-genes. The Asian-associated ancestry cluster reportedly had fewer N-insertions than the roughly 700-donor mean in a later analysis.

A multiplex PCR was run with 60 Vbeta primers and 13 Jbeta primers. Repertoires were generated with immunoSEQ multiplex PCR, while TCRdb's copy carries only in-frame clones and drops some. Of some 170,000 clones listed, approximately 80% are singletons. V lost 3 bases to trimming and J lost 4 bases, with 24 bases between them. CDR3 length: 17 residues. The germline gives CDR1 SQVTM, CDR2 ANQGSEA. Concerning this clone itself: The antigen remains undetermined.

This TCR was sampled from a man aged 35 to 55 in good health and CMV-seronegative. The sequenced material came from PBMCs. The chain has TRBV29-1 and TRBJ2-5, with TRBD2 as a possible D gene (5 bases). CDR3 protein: CSVEGWGVNTTPETQYF. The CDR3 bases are TGCAGCGTTGAGGGTTGGGGAGTTAACACAACACCAGAGACCCAGTACTTC.